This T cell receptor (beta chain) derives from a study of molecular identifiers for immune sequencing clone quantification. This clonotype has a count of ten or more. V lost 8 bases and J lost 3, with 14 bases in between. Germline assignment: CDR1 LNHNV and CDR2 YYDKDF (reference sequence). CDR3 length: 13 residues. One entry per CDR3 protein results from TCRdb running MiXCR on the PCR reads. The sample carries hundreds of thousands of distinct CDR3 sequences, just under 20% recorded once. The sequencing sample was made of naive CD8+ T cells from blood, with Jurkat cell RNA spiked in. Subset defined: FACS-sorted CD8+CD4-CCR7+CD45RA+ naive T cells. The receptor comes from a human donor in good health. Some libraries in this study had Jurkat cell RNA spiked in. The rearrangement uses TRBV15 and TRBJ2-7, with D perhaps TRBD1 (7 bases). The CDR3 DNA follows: TGTGCCACCGCGGGGACAGAAAGCTACGAGCAGTACTTC. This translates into CATAGTESYEQYF.